This T cell receptor beta chain originates from a study of CXCR3-negative and CXCR3-positive naive CD8 T cells. Study-wide results and caveats: TRBV-TRBJ usage was alike in naive CXCR3-negative and CXCR3-positive cells but differed in memory cells. More hydrophobic TRB CDR3s occurred in CXCR3-positive than in CXCR3-negative naive cells. Memory CD8+ cells showed much lower diversity, while both naive subsets were comparably high.

Triplicate 300,000-cell sorts were made of each CD8+ T cell subset. Phenotypically, naive CD8+ T cells corresponded to CD45RO-CCR7+CD27+CD95-. With respect to this clonotype: Its antigen remains unidentified.

The authors prepared UMI-labeled TRB cDNA libraries by 5' RACE. Reanalyzing the 5' RACE reads, TCRdb keeps one entry per CDR3 protein, without DNA. In all, the sample yields approximately 120,000 distinct CDR3 sequences. The CDR3 consists of 18 residues. The receptor was derived from a human donor in good health. Some clones in this sample may be carry-over from other donors' samples. The chain joins TRBV12-3 or TRBV12-4 to TRBJ2-3; TCRdb names TRBD1, which stays unverified in the absence of DNA. The specimen sequenced was naive CXCR3+ CD8+ T cells from blood. As to subset: CD45RO-CCR7+CD27+CD95- naive CD8+ T cells expressing CXCR3 (TNR3+). CDR3 in amino acids: CASSGYEGGAGSTDTQYF.